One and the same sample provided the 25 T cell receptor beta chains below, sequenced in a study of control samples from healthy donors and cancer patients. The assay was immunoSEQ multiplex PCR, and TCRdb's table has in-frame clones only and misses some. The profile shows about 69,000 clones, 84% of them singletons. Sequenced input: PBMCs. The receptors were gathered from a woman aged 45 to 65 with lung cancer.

The CDR3 DNA sequence: TGCAGCGTCCAAATTACAGGGGGGGCCTACGAGCAGTACTTC. This translates into CSVQITGGAYEQYF. The chain employs TRBV29-1 and TRBJ2-7, with D tentatively TRBD1 (8 bases). The V end was cut by 6 bases, the J end by 2 bases, with 17 bases between. This CDR3 comprises 14 residues. The germline CDR1 and CDR2 sequences are SQVTM and ANQGSEA.

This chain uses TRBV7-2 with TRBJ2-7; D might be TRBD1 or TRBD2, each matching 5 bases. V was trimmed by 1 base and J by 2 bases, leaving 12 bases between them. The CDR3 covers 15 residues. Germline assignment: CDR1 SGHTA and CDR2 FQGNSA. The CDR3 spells CASSLGAGRTYEQYF. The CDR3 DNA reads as TGTGCCAGCAGCTTAGGGGCAGGGAGAACCTACGAGCAGTACTTC. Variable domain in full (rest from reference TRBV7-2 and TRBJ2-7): GAGVSQSPSNKVTEKGKDVELRCDPISGHTALYWYRQSLGQGLEFLIYFQGNSAPDKSGLPSDRFSAERTGGSVSTLTIQRTQQEDSAVYLCASSLGAGRTYEQYFGPGTRLTVT.

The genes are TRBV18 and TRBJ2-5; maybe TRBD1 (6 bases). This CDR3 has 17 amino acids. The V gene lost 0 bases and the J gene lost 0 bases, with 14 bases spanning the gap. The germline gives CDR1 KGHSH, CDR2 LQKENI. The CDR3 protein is CASSPPDSSRYQETQYF. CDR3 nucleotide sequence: TGTGCCAGCTCACCACCGGACAGCAGCCGGTACCAAGAGACCCAGTACTTC. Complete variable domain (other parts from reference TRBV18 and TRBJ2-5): NAGVMQNPRHLVRRRGQEARLRCSPMKGHSHVYWYRQLPEEGLKFMVYLQKENIIDESGMPKERFSAEFPKEGPSILRIQQVVRGDSAAYFCASSPPDSSRYQETQYFGPGTRLLVL.

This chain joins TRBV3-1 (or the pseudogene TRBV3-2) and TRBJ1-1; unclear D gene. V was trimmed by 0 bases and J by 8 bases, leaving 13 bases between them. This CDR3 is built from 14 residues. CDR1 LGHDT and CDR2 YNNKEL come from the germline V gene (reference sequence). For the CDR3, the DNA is TGTGCCAGCAGCCAAGATAGTAAAGACGGGGAAGCTTTCTTT. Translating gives CASSQDSKDGEAFF.

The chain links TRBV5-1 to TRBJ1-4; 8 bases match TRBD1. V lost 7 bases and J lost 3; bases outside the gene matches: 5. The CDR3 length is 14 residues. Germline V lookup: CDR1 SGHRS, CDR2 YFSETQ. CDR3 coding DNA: TGCGCCAGCCGGACAGGGACCTCTAATGAAAAACTGTTTTTT. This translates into CASRTGTSNEKLFF.

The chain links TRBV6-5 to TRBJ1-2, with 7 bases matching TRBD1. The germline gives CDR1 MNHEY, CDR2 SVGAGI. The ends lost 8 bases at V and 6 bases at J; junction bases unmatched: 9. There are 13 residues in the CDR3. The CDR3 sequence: CASGLQGLDGYTF. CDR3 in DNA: TGTGCCAGCGGCCTACAGGGGCTGGATGGCTACACCTTC.

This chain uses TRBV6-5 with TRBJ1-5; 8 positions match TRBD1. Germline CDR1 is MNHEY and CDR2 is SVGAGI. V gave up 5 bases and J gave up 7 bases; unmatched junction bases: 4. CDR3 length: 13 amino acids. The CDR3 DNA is TGTGCCAGCAGTACCGACAGGGGCCAGCCCCAGCATTTT. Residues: CASSTDRGQPQHF.

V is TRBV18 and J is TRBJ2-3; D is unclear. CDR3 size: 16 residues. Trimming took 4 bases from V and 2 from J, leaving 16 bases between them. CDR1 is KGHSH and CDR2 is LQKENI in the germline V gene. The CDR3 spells CASSLLFGGITDTQYF. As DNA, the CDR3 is TGTGCCAGCTCACTCCTGTTCGGCGGTATCACAGATACGCAGTATTTT.

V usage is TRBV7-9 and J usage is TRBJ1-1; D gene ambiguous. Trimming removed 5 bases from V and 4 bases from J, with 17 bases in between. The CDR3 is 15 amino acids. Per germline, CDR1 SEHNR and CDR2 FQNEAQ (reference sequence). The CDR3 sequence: CASSRPAGTGTEAFF. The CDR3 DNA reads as TGTGCCAGCAGCCGACCGGCGGGTACGGGCACTGAAGCTTTCTTT.

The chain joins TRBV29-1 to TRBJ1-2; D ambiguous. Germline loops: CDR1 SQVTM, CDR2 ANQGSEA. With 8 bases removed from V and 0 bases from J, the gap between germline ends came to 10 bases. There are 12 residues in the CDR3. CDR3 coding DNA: TGCAGCTCGTTAAGCCCTAACTATGGCTACACCTTC. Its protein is CSSLSPNYGYTF.

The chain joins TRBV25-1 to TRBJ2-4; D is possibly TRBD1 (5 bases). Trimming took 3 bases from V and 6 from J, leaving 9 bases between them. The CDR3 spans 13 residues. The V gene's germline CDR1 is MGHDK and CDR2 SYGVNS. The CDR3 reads CASSEPGLNIQYF. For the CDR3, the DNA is TGTGCCAGCAGTGAGCCAGGGCTAAACATTCAGTACTTC.

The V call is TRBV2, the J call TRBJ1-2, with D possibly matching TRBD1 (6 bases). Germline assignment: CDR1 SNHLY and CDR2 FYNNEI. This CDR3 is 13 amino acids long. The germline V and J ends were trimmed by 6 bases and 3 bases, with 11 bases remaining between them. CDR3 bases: TGTGCCAGCAGAGTAGGACAGTACTATGGCTACACCTTC. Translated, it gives CASRVGQYYGYTF. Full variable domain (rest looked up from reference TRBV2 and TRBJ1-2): EPEVTQTPSHQVTQMGQEVILRCVPISNHLYFYWYRQILGQKVEFLVSFYNNEISEKSEIFDDQFSVERPDGSNFTLKIRSTKLEDSAMYFCASRVGQYYGYTFGSGTRLTVV.

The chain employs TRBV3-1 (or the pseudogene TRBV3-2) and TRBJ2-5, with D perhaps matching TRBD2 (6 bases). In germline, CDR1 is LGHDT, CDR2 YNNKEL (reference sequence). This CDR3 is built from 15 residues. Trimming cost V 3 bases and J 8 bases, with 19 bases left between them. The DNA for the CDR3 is TGTGCCAGCAGCCAGGAACATGGAGGGGATACAACCCAGTACTTC. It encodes CASSQEHGGDTTQYF.

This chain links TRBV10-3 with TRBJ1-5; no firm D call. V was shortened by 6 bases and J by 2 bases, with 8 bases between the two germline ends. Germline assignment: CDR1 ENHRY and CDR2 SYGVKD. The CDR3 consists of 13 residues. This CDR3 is CAIRPDGNQPQHF. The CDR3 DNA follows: TGTGCCATCAGACCCGACGGCAATCAGCCCCAGCATTTT.

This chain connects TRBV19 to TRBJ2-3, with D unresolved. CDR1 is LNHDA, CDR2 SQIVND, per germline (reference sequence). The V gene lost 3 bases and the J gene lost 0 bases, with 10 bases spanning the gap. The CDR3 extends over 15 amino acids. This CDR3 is CASSIQVSSTDTQYF. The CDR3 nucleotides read TGTGCCAGTAGTATTCAGGTTTCTAGCACAGATACGCAGTATTTT.

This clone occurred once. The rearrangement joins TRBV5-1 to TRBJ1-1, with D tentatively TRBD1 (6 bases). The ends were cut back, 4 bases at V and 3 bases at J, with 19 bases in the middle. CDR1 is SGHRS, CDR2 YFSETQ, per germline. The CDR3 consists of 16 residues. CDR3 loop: CASSIVIGQTYTEAFF. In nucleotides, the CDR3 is TGCGCCAGCAGCATTGTTATCGGACAGACCTACACTGAAGCTTTCTTT.

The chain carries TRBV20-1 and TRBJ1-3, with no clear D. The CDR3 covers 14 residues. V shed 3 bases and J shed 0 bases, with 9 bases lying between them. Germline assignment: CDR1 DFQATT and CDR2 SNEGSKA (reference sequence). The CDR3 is CSASYRDSGNTIYF. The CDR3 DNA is TGCAGTGCTAGTTACAGAGACTCTGGAAACACCATATATTTT.

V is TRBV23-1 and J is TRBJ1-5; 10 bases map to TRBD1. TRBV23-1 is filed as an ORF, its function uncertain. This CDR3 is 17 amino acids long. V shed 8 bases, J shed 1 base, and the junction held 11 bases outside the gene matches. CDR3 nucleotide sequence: TGCGCCAGCCTCCCGGGACAGGGGATTTTGAGCAATCAGCCCCAGCATTTT. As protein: CASLPGQGILSNQPQHF.

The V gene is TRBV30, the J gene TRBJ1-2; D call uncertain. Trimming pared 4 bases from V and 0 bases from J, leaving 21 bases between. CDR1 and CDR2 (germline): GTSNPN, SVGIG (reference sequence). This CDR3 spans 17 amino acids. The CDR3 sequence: CAWNIWSNGIANYGYTF. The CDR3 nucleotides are TGTGCCTGGAACATATGGTCTAATGGGATTGCTAACTATGGCTACACCTTC.

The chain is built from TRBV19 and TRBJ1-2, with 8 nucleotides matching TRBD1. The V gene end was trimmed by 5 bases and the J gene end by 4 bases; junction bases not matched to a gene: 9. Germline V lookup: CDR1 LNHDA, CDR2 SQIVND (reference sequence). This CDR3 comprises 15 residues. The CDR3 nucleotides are TGTGCCAGTAGTCAGGCAGGGGGCGACCCCTATGGCTACACCTTC. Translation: CASSQAGGDPYGYTF.

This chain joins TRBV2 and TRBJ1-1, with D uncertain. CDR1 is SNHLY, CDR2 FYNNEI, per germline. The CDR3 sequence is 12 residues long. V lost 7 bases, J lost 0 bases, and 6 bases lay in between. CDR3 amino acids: CASTNMNTEAFF. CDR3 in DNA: TGTGCCAGCACCAACATGAACACTGAAGCTTTCTTT.

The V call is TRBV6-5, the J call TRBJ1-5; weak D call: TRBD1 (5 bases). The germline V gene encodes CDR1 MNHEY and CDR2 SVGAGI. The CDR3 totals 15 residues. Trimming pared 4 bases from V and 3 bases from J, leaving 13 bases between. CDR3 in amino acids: CASSSRDGYNQPQHF. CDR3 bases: TGTGCCAGCAGTTCCCGGGACGGTTACAATCAGCCCCAGCATTTT.

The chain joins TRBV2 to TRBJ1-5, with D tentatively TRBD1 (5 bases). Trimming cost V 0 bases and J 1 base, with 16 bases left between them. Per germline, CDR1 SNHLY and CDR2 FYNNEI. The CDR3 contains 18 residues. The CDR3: CASSEALGGRTSNQPQHF. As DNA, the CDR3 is TGTGCCAGCAGTGAAGCGCTTGGGGGTAGAACGAGCAATCAGCCCCAGCATTTT.

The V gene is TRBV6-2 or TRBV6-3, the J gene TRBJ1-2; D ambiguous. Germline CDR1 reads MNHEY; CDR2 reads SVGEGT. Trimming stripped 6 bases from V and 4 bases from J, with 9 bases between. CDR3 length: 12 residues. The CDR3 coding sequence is TGTGCCAGCAGCCCAACTAGCTATGGCTACACCTTC. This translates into CASSPTSYGYTF.

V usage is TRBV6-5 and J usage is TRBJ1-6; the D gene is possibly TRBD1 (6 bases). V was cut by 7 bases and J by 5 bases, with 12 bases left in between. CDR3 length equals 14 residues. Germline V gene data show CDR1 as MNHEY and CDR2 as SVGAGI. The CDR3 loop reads CASTLGGNNSPLHF. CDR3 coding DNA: TGTGCCAGCACCCTAGGGGGGAATAATTCACCCCTCCACTTT.